The 13 T cell receptor beta chains given below trace back to one sample, sequenced in a study of T cells in Graves' hyperthyroidism and ophthalmopathy. It was RNA transcripts that yielded the amplified TCR beta CDR3 regions. Using the HTBI primer set, a first-round RT-PCR was run on the TCR CDR3. TCRdb processed the multiplex PCR reads anew with MiXCR; each CDR3 protein has one entry. The repertoire holds around 380,000 distinct CDR3 sequences, with roughly 12% as singletons. Sequenced input: blood. Every receptor here comes from a man aged 25-45 years with Graves' hyperthyroidism that later progressed to Graves' ophthalmopathy.

This clonotype was detected only a few times. The gene calls are TRBV4-1 and TRBJ2-7; D not resolved. The CDR3 extends over 14 amino acids. CDR1 and CDR2 (germline): MGHRA, YSYEKL. V was clipped by 6 bases and J by 3 bases, with 15 bases between them. This CDR3 reads CASRRQTLGYEQYF. CDR3 bases: TGCGCCAGCAGAAGGCAGACACTGGGCTACGAGCAGTACTTC.

This clonotype showed up many times. V usage is TRBV7-6 and J usage is TRBJ2-1; 8 nucleotides line up with TRBD1. V shed 1 base, J shed 2 bases, and the junction held 7 bases outside the gene matches. Germline CDR1 SGHVS, CDR2 FNYEAQ. This CDR3 contains 17 residues. This chain's CDR3 is CASSLESGTGAYNEQFF. The CDR3 nucleotides read TGTGCCAGCAGCTTAGAATCCGGGACAGGAGCCTACAATGAGCAGTTCTTC.

The genes are TRBV12-3 or TRBV12-4 and TRBJ1-5, with D hard to call. There are 15 residues in the CDR3. The ends were cut back, 3 bases at V and 0 bases at J, with 9 bases in the middle. The CDR3 coding sequence is TGTGCCAGCAGTTTTCGCACCGGTAGCAATCAGCCCCAGCATTTT. Translated: CASSFRTGSNQPQHF.

This clonotype has a count of ten or more. This chain uses TRBV2 with TRBJ2-6; D unclear. The germline gives CDR1 SNHLY, CDR2 FYNNEI. V was pared by 4 bases and J by 0 bases, with 7 bases between. The CDR3 extends over 15 amino acids. CDR3 coding DNA: TGTGCCAGCAGTGCGGCCAGCTCTGGGGCCAACGTCCTGACTTTC. It encodes CASSAASSGANVLTF.

Note on this clonotype: A clone one base away is much larger, so this may be a read error. The chain has TRBV28 and TRBJ2-3, with 7 bases aligning to TRBD1. Germline V CDR1 and CDR2: MDHEN, SYDVKM. J lost 3 bases, V lost 5 bases, and 11 bases had no gene match. The CDR3 totals 16 residues. CDR3 in amino acids: CASSPAERGPTDTQYF. For the CDR3, the DNA is TGTGCCAGCAGTCCAGCCGAGAGGGGGCCAACAGATACGCAGTATTTT.

This clonotype appeared many times. V gene TRBV28 combines with J gene TRBJ1-6; D unclear. CDR1 and CDR2 from the germline V gene are MDHEN and SYDVKM. V lost 7 bases, J lost 0 bases, and 13 bases lay in between. The CDR3 is 16 amino acids. CDR3 DNA sequence: TGTGCCAGCACCAAAGAGGCGAGCTCCTATAATTCACCCCTCCACTTT. It codes for CASTKEASSYNSPLHF. The full variable domain, completed using reference TRBV28 and TRBJ1-6, is DVKVTQSSRYLVKRTGEKVFLECVQDMDHENMFWYRQDPGLGLRLIYFSYDVKMKEKGDIPEGYSVSREKKERFSLILESASTNQTSMYLCASTKEASSYNSPLHFGNGTRLTVT.

This clonotype was picked up many times. This chain uses TRBV28 with TRBJ2-1; 8 positions match TRBD1. The V gene's germline CDR1 is MDHEN and CDR2 SYDVKM. Trimming at V came to 4 bases and at J to 7 bases, leaving 6 bases not matched to a gene. The CDR3 totals 14 residues. The CDR3 sequence is CASSSAQGANEQFF. The CDR3 DNA sequence: TGTGCCAGCAGTTCAGCCCAGGGGGCGAATGAGCAGTTCTTC. The complete variable domain, with remaining parts taken from reference TRBV28 and TRBJ2-1, reads DVKVTQSSRYLVKRTGEKVFLECVQDMDHENMFWYRQDPGLGLRLIYFSYDVKMKEKGDIPEGYSVSREKKERFSLILESASTNQTSMYLCASSSAQGANEQFFGPGTRLTVL.

This clonotype was seen many times. The chain employs TRBV12-5 and TRBJ2-3, with D unclear. Between the trimmed V and J ends, which lost 9 bases and 0 bases, there was a span of 19 bases. This CDR3 has 16 amino acids. Germline loops: CDR1 LGHNT, CDR2 FRNRAP. The CDR3 DNA is TGTGCTAGCGCAGAGAGGTGGGCCGCGAGCACAGATACGCAGTATTTT. Translated: CASAERWAASTDTQYF.

This clonotype was counted many times. This chain links TRBV12-3 or TRBV12-4 with TRBJ1-1; perhaps TRBD1 as D (6 bases). Trimming stripped 6 bases from V and 4 bases from J, with 12 bases between. The CDR3 covers 13 residues. CDR3 bases: TGTGCCAGCAGCCGACAGGCAGGCACTGAAGCTTTCTTT. Translating it yields CASSRQAGTEAFF.

The chain employs TRBV12-3 or TRBV12-4 and TRBJ2-1, with 11 bases aligning to TRBD1. V was clipped by 1 base and J by 9 bases; unmatched bases: 2. This CDR3 comprises 14 residues. CDR3 region: CASSLGTGGGEQFF. The CDR3 region has the DNA TGTGCCAGCAGTTTAGGGACAGGGGGCGGTGAGCAGTTCTTC.

This clonotype was counted ten times or more. The chain employs TRBV6-1 and TRBJ1-5; 7 bases are shared with TRBD1. There are 15 residues in the CDR3. Germline values: CDR1 MNHNS, CDR2 SASEGT. Germline trimming cut 6 bases from V and 6 bases from J; bases unmatched to any gene: 11. CDR3 sequence reads: CASREQGIGGQPQHF. CDR3 in DNA: TGTGCCAGCAGAGAACAGGGGATAGGTGGTCAGCCCCAGCATTTT.

This clonotype was counted at least ten times. The chain carries TRBV30 and TRBJ1-1; 10 bases align to TRBD1. Unmatched junction bases numbered 3, after V lost 5 bases and J lost 3 bases. CDR1 and CDR2 (germline): GTSNPN, SVGIG (reference sequence). The CDR3 extends over 13 amino acids. In DNA form, the CDR3 reads TGTGCCTGGGGGGACAGGGGTTACACTGAAGCTTTCTTT. Translated, it gives CAWGDRGYTEAFF.

This clonotype was counted many times. The chain recombines TRBV2 with TRBJ1-2; the D is unclear. CDR3 length: 13 residues. The germline gives CDR1 SNHLY, CDR2 FYNNEI. Trimming removed 7 bases at V and 4 bases at J, with 13 bases between. The CDR3 DNA sequence: TGTGCCAGCATATCAGGCGAGATCTATGGCTACACCTTC. Encoded protein: CASISGEIYGYTF.